The present T cell receptor (beta chain) was sequenced within a study of blood T cell repertoires in COVID-19. Per the original methods: Counts of nucleated cells, estimated from reference gene primer amplification, were obtained. TCRdb's table, derived via immunoSEQ multiplex PCR, lists solely in-frame clones and lacks some. The D gene and trimming were derived from the DNA, and the V and J assignments and clone size from that table. The table shows about 100,000 clones, with roughly 92% occurring only once. The CDR3 runs to 12 residues. Germline V gene lookup returns CDR1 SEHNR and CDR2 FQNEAQ (reference sequence). Trimming took 5 bases from V and 7 from J, leaving 9 bases between them.

The origin of this receptor is a man between 70 and 80 years old with acute or convalescent COVID-19. J is TRBJ2-1 and V is TRBV7-9, with D possibly being TRBD1 (6 bases). Sequencing was carried out using peripheral blood. The CDR3 DNA reads TGTGCCAGCAGCCTAGGACAGAATGAGCAGTTCTTC. It specifies CASSLGQNEQFF.